This T cell receptor (beta chain) was profiled in a study of cytomegalovirus exposure and HLA in healthy donors. Study details: HLA-typed donors were the source of approximately 85 million unique TCRs held in an early data release.

The primer mix had 60 Vbeta and 13 Jbeta primers. TCRdb's table, derived via immunoSEQ multiplex PCR, lists solely in-frame clones and lacks some. The sample carries 95,000 to 150,000 clones, approximately 80% recorded once. V lost 5 bases to trimming and J lost 3 bases, with 10 bases between them. The CDR3 sequence is 13 residues long. The germline V gene encodes CDR1 SGHAT and CDR2 FQNNGV. The chain uses TRBV11-2 and TRBJ1-2; D is possibly TRBD1 (6 bases). The sequence was collected from a woman in her thirties or forties in good health and CMV-seropositive. Sequencing input: PBMCs. The DNA of the CDR3 is TGTGCCAGCAGCGGGAGGGGGGACTATGGCTACACCTTC. As protein: CASSGRGDYGYTF.